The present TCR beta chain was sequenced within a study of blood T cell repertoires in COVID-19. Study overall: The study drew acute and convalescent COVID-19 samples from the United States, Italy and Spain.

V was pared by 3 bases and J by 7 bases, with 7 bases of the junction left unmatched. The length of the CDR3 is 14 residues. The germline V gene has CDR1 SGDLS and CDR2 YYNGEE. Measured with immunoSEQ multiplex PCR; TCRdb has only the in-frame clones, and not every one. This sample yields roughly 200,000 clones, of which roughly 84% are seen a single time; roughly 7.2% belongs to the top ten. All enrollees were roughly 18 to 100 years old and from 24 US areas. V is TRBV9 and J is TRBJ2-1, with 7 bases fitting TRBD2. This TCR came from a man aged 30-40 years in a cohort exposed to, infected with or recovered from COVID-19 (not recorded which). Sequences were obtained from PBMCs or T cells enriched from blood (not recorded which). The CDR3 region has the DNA TGTGCCAGCAGCGAGTCGGGAGGTCGTAATGAGCAGTTCTTC. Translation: CASSESGGRNEQFF.